What follows are 31 T cell receptor beta chains derived from one specimen sequenced in a study of T cell responses to AZD1222 COVID-19 vaccine. The protocol was immunoSEQ multiplex PCR, while the TCRdb copy is restricted to in-frame clones and leaves out a portion. The sample holds around 190,000 clones; around 90% are singletons and the top ten take about 0.49%. The input for sequencing was peripheral blood, taken on day 0 of AZD1222 vaccination. The receptor set was obtained from an adult in good health.

V gene TRBV24-1 combines with J gene TRBJ2-6; TRBD1 matches 11 bases. This CDR3 region has 15 residues. V gave up 9 bases and J gave up 0 bases; unmatched junction bases: 0. Germline CDR1 KGHDR, CDR2 SFDVKD. DNA for the CDR3: TGTGCCACCGGACAGGGGGCCTCTGGGGCCAACGTCCTGACTTTC. Translated: CATGQGASGANVLTF.

The chain combines TRBV30 with TRBJ1-2; the match to TRBD1 covers 7 bases. The CDR3 has 12 amino acids. Germline V CDR1 and CDR2: GTSNPN, SVGIG (reference sequence). Trimming at V came to 0 bases and at J to 8 bases, leaving 3 bases not matched to a gene. The CDR3 sequence is CAWSVQGRGYTF. CDR3 DNA sequence: TGTGCCTGGAGTGTACAGGGGCGAGGCTACACCTTC.

The count of this clone is one. The chain recombines TRBV7-2 with TRBJ2-2; 8 bases are a match to TRBD1. V lost 5 bases, J lost 3 bases, and 5 bases stayed unmatched. The CDR3 extends over 15 amino acids. Germline values: CDR1 SGHTA, CDR2 FQGNSA. The CDR3 sequence is CASSLGTGDTGELFF. DNA of the CDR3: TGTGCCAGCAGCCTCGGGACAGGAGACACCGGGGAGCTGTTTTTT.

The chain couples TRBV14 to TRBJ2-5; D is unresolved. The CDR3 runs 11 residues. Deletions cut 1 base from V and 9 bases from J, with 6 bases between. Germline lookup yields CDR1 SGHDN and CDR2 FVKESK. This CDR3 is CASSQGKAQYF. CDR3 sequence (DNA): TGTGCCAGCAGCCAAGGAAAGGCCCAGTACTTC.

This clone has only one observation. CDR3 region: CASSADRTYEQYF. The CDR3 DNA reads TGTGCCAGCAGCGCGGACAGAACCTACGAGCAGTACTTC. The chain links TRBV5-4 to TRBJ2-7; tentatively, D is TRBD1 (6 bases). Trimming removed 4 bases from V and 2 bases from J, with 10 bases in between. CDR1 and CDR2 (germline): SGHNT, YYREEE (reference sequence). The CDR3 sequence is 13 residues long.

The chain has TRBV5-1 and TRBJ2-7, with D perhaps given as TRBD1 or TRBD2 (5 bases each). CDR1 is SGHRS, CDR2 YFSETQ, per germline. The CDR3 is 16 amino acids. V gave up 2 bases and J gave up 0 bases, with 15 bases separating them. DNA for the CDR3: TGCGCCAGCAGCTTCGGGGCTGGCGCGTACTCCTACGAGCAGTACTTC. Its protein is CASSFGAGAYSYEQYF.

The rearrangement joins TRBV10-3 to TRBJ2-7; 11 bases match TRBD2. The junction had 11 bases not matched to a gene; V was cut back by 1 base and J by 9 bases. The CDR3 is made up of 16 amino acids. The germline V gene has CDR1 ENHRY and CDR2 SYGVKD. The CDR3 spells CAISEYGTSGRVGQYF. In DNA form, the CDR3 reads TGTGCCATCAGTGAGTACGGAACTAGCGGGAGAGTTGGGCAGTACTTC.

The CDR3 DNA is TGTGCCAGCAGCTTAAGGGCGGGGGGGGCCAAAAACATTCAGTACTTC. It encodes CASSLRAGGAKNIQYF. This chain links TRBV5-4 with TRBJ2-4, with TRBD2 matching 9 bases. This CDR3 has 16 amino acids. The junction had 4 bases not matched to a gene; V was cut back by 2 bases and J by 1 base. In germline, CDR1 is SGHNT, CDR2 YYREEE (reference sequence).

This rearrangement joins TRBV14 to TRBJ2-7, with no clear D. This CDR3 contains 13 residues. CDR1 SGHDN and CDR2 FVKESK come from the germline V gene. V lost 3 bases and J 8 bases, leaving 14 bases between the germline ends. The DNA for the CDR3 is TGTGCCAGCAGCCAGTCCCCCCCCGACAAGCAGTACTTC. It yields the protein CASSQSPPDKQYF.

The rearrangement joins TRBV18 to TRBJ2-7, with a possible D match to TRBD2 (6 bases). CDR1 is KGHSH, CDR2 LQKENI, per germline. With 6 bases removed from V and 7 bases from J, the gap between germline ends came to 16 bases. The CDR3 spans 13 residues. CDR3 in DNA: TGTGCCAGCTCGACACGGGAGTCCGGGGAGCAGTACTTC. Its translation: CASSTRESGEQYF.

The chain couples TRBV15 to TRBJ2-1; D is perhaps TRBD1 (5 bases). V dropped 3 bases and J dropped 1 base, with 13 bases sitting between them. The CDR3 runs 16 residues. The germline V gene has CDR1 LNHNV and CDR2 YYDKDF (reference sequence). The CDR3 DNA is TGTGCCACCAGCAGGGGTACAGGTCGGTCCTACAATGAGCAGTTCTTC. This codes for CATSRGTGRSYNEQFF.

This clone was counted between two and nine times. This sequence joins TRBV20-1 and TRBJ2-5, with a weak D call TRBD1 (5 bases). Trimming left V 6 bases short and J 4 bases short, with 9 bases between. The V gene's germline CDR1 is DFQATT and CDR2 SNEGSKA (reference sequence). CDR3 length equals 11 residues. DNA for the CDR3: TGCAGTGCCAGGGTGGGAGAGACCCAGTACTTC. Its translation is CSARVGETQYF.

The chain links TRBV13 to TRBJ1-1; a possible D gene is TRBD1 (5 bases). This CDR3 region has 14 residues. V lost 3 bases and J lost 2, with 10 bases in between. The germline gives CDR1 PRHDT, CDR2 FYEKMQ (reference sequence). CDR3 DNA sequence: TGTGCCAGCAGCTTCGGTCAGGGCAACACTGAAGCTTTCTTT. It translates to CASSFGQGNTEAFF.

The genes are TRBV3-1 (or the pseudogene TRBV3-2) and TRBJ1-2; D ambiguous. Germline assignment: CDR1 LGHDT and CDR2 YNNKEL (reference sequence). V lost 1 base and J lost 7, with 7 bases in between. The CDR3 contains 12 residues. The CDR3 bases are TGTGCCAGCAGCCAAGTTCAGGCTGGCTACACCTTC. Protein: CASSQVQAGYTF.

This clone was detected only once. The chain uses TRBV30 and TRBJ1-4, with a possible D match to TRBD1 (5 bases). The V end lost 2 bases, the J end lost 4 bases, and 11 bases lay between the germline ends. There are 14 residues in the CDR3. Germline V lookup: CDR1 GTSNPN, CDR2 SVGIG (reference sequence). As DNA, the CDR3 is TGTGCCTGGAGTCTGGGACTGAATAATGAAAAACTGTTTTTT. This gives the protein CAWSLGLNNEKLFF.

J is TRBJ1-1 and V is TRBV3-1 (or the pseudogene TRBV3-2); D not certain. The CDR3 is 17 residues long. Trimming shortened V by 1 base and J by 8 bases, and 23 bases separated the two germline ends. The V gene's germline CDR1 is LGHDT and CDR2 YNNKEL (reference sequence). The CDR3 region is CASSQAAGPDRKSEAFF. DNA of the CDR3: TGTGCCAGCAGCCAAGCCGCGGGCCCCGACCGAAAGTCAGAAGCTTTCTTT.

J is TRBJ1-6 and V is TRBV27; TRBD1 agrees at 8 bases. The ends lost 5 bases at V and 10 bases at J; junction bases unmatched: 10. Germline-derived CDR1 and CDR2 are MNHEY and SMNVEV (reference sequence). CDR3 length equals 15 residues. The CDR3 nucleotides are TGTGCCAGCAGTCCGGGGGCAGGGGGCGGATCACCCCTCCACTTT. This codes for CASSPGAGGGSPLHF.

The chain recombines TRBV7-9 with TRBJ1-1; a weak D match, TRBD1 (5 bases). Germline-derived CDR1 and CDR2 are SEHNR and FQNEAQ (reference sequence). V gave up 5 bases and J gave up 5 bases, with 18 bases separating them. CDR3 size: 15 residues. The CDR3 loop is CASSVGTAGGTEAFF. The DNA of the CDR3 is TGTGCCAGCAGCGTGGGGACTGCCGGTGGGACTGAAGCTTTCTTT.

The V and J genes are TRBV4-3 and TRBJ1-5; no definite D call. In germline, CDR1 is LGHNA, CDR2 YSLEER. This CDR3 has 13 amino acids. V gave up 1 base and J gave up 7 bases, with 8 bases separating them. The chain's CDR3 is CASSQGSEQPQHF. The DNA of the CDR3 is TGCGCCAGCAGCCAAGGATCGGAGCAGCCCCAGCATTTT.

This clone was seen only once. The chain joins TRBV12-3 or TRBV12-4 to TRBJ1-2; TRBD1 agrees at 7 bases. Losses at the gene ends were 0 bases for V and 8 bases for J; bases not matched to a gene: 3. This CDR3 region has 13 residues. In DNA, the CDR3 is TGTGCCAGCAGTTTAGCCTCAGGGGGAGGCTACACCTTC. Protein product: CASSLASGGGYTF.

This clone was recorded once. V usage is TRBV19 and J usage is TRBJ2-5, with D perhaps TRBD2 (6 bases). Germline V gene data show CDR1 as LNHDA and CDR2 as SQIVND (reference sequence). There are 12 residues in the CDR3. The V gene lost 3 bases and the J gene lost 7 bases, with 9 bases spanning the gap. DNA for the CDR3: TGTGCCAGTAGTATCCAGGGAGGGACCCAGTACTTC. It is translated as CASSIQGGTQYF.

The chain couples TRBV4-1 to TRBJ2-1; D gene unclear. Germline CDR1 and CDR2: MGHRA and YSYEKL. V was cut by 4 bases and J by 2 bases, with 9 bases left in between. This CDR3 is built from 14 residues. CDR3: CASSPSSAYNEQFF. CDR3 bases: TGCGCCAGCAGCCCTTCATCCGCCTACAATGAGCAGTTCTTC.

The chain is built from TRBV6-5 and TRBJ1-4; a weak D match, TRBD1 (5 bases). Trimming stripped 4 bases from V and 2 bases from J, with 8 bases between. Germline V gene data show CDR1 as MNHEY and CDR2 as SVGAGI. This CDR3 has 14 amino acids. As DNA, the CDR3 is TGTGCCAGCAGTTCCCCAGGGACTAATGAAAAACTGTTTTTT. Translation gives CASSSPGTNEKLFF.

This clone is a singleton in its sample. The V gene is TRBV11-2, the J gene TRBJ2-1; D could derive from TRBD1 or TRBD2 (5 bases each). Germline V gene lookup returns CDR1 SGHAT and CDR2 FQNNGV. The CDR3 is made up of 14 amino acids. Trimming took 5 bases from V and 6 from J, leaving 14 bases between them. The CDR3 bases are TGTGCCAGCAGCCATTCCGGGGCCTTCAATGAGCAGTTCTTC. Its protein is CASSHSGAFNEQFF. The variable domain in full, with the rest retrieved from reference TRBV11-2 and TRBJ2-1, is EAGVAQSPRYKIIEKRQSVAFWCNPISGHATLYWYQQILGQGPKLLIQFQNNGVVDDSQLPKDRFSAERLKGVDSTLKIQPAKLEDSAVYLCASSHSGAFNEQFFGPGTRLTVL.

V and J are TRBV10-2 and TRBJ1-1, with no clear D. V lost 4 bases and J 1 base, leaving 7 bases between the germline ends. The CDR3 has 13 residues. The germline V gene has CDR1 WSHSY and CDR2 SAAADI. CDR3 sequence: CASSVGRNTEAFF. The CDR3 nucleotides are TGCGCCAGCAGTGTTGGTAGGAACACTGAAGCTTTCTTT.

This rearrangement joins TRBV5-1 to TRBJ1-5, with 7 bases that match TRBD1. CDR1 is SGHRS, CDR2 YFSETQ, per germline. Germline trimming cut 2 bases from V and 5 bases from J; bases unmatched to any gene: 1. The CDR3 is 13 amino acids. The CDR3 loop reads CASSFDRDQPQHF. For the CDR3, the DNA is TGCGCCAGCAGCTTCGACAGGGATCAGCCCCAGCATTTT.

This clone appeared once. The chain uses TRBV7-9 and TRBJ2-6; the D is unclear. V was pared by 1 base and J by 0 bases, with 4 bases between. The CDR3 consists of 15 residues. CDR1 and CDR2 from the germline V gene are SEHNR and FQNEAQ (reference sequence). In DNA form, the CDR3 reads TGTGCCAGCAGCTTAGATCGCTCTGGGGCCAACGTCCTGACTTTC. Amino acids: CASSLDRSGANVLTF.

The rearrangement joins TRBV28 to TRBJ1-2, with D maybe TRBD1 (6 bases). Looked up from germline, CDR1 is MDHEN and CDR2 is SYDVKM. CDR3 length: 15 amino acids. The V end was cut by 6 bases, the J end by 4 bases, with 18 bases between. The CDR3, as DNA: TGTGCCAGCAGACTCTTGGACAGAATCCGCTATGGCTACACCTTC. It specifies CASRLLDRIRYGYTF.

This clone was detected a few times. The chain employs TRBV29-1 and TRBJ1-1, with 11 positions matching TRBD1. The V gene end was trimmed by 6 bases and the J gene end by 7 bases; junction bases not matched to a gene: 10. The CDR3 spans 14 residues. Germline-derived CDR1 and CDR2 are SQVTM and ANQGSEA. The DNA of the CDR3 is TGCAGCGTATTAAAGGACAGGGGGCACGTTGAAGCTTTCTTT. Translation: CSVLKDRGHVEAFF.

The CDR3 region has the DNA TGTGCCAGCAGACTTAGGACAGGGGAAGGGGACATTCAGTACTTC. Translation: CASRLRTGEGDIQYF. V and J are TRBV2 and TRBJ2-4; 9 positions match TRBD1. The germline V gene has CDR1 SNHLY and CDR2 FYNNEI. J gave up 8 bases and V 6 bases, and 11 bases lay outside the gene matches. CDR3 length equals 15 residues.

This chain uses TRBV28 with TRBJ2-4, with TRBD1 identical over 8 bases. There are 18 residues in the CDR3. Germline lookup yields CDR1 MDHEN and CDR2 SYDVKM. V shed 5 bases and J 0 bases; nucleotides not matched to a gene: 12. The CDR3 DNA is TGTGCCAGCAGTACCGGGACAGGAATGTCCCTAGCCAAAAACATTCAGTACTTC. It codes for CASSTGTGMSLAKNIQYF.